This T cell receptor beta chain is from a study of control samples from healthy donors and cancer patients. Trimming stripped 1 base from V and 4 bases from J, with 19 bases between. The CDR3 covers 18 residues. Germline V CDR1 and CDR2: MDHEN, SYDVKM. Sequencing was performed with immunoSEQ multiplex PCR; in TCRdb, only in-frame clones are kept and a portion is missing. The sample has around 110,000 clones, around 91% seen once. This sequence joins TRBV28 and TRBJ2-2; D might be TRBD1 (6 bases). The sample consisted of PBMCs. This clonotype was sampled from a woman in her forties or fifties with colorectal cancer. As DNA, the CDR3 is TGTGCCAGCAGTTTATTGCCCCCAGGGGTAGCCGGCACCGGGGAGCTGTTTTTT. Translated: CASSLLPPGVAGTGELFF.